This record covers a single T cell receptor (beta chain). Its cognate antigen is unknown. Once RNA had been extracted, it was reverse transcribed into cDNA to act as the sequencing template. Measured with immunoSEQ multiplex PCR; TCRdb has only the in-frame clones, and not every one. The sample comprises about 110,000 clones, over 80% of which are singletons, and around a quarter rests with the top ten. The CDR3 runs to 16 residues. Germline V CDR1 and CDR2: SGHRS, YFSETQ. Trimming took 0 bases from V and 1 from J; bases not matched to a gene: 3. Specified treatment: oral pan-JAK inhibitor, 5-10 mg twice daily. This sample is drawn from a study of CD8+ T cells in alopecia areata. Study information: Patients received oral tofacitinib, 5 to 10 mg twice daily, for moderate-to-severe alopecia areata. It was 6 to 18 months of tofacitinib, and then there were 6 months off drug. Overall study findings and caveats: Clonality in the scalp and expanded CD8+ clones ranked among the top 100 were significantly decreased by tofacitinib. Scalp samples also yield sequences from resident alphabeta T cells of normal skin.

The chain combines TRBV5-1 with TRBJ2-3; 9 bases are shared with TRBD2. The clonotype was recovered from a human donor with alopecia areata. The source was CD8+ T cells sorted from blood, collected at week 24, from a patient treated with tofacitinib. The chain's CDR3 is CASSLEIAGGTDTQYF. The DNA for the CDR3 is TGCGCCAGCAGCTTGGAGATAGCGGGGGGCACAGATACGCAGTATTTT. Combining the CDR3 with reference TRBV5-1 and TRBJ2-3 gives the whole variable domain KAGVTQTPRYLIKTRGQQVTLSCSPISGHRSVSWYQQTPGQGLQFLFEYFSETQRNKGNFPGRFSGRQFSNSRSEMNVSTLELGDSALYLCASSLEIAGGTDTQYFGPGTRLTVL.